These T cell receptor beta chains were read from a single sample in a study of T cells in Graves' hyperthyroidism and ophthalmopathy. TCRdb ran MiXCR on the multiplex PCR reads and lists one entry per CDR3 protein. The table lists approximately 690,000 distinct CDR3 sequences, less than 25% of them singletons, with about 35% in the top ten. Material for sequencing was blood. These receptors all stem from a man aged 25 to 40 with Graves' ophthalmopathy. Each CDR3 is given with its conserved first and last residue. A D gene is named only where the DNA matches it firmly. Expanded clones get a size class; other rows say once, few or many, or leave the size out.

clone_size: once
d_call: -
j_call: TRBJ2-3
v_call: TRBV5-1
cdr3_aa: CASSLWGPAPDTQYF
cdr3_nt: TGCGCCAGCAGCTTGTGGGGCCCCGCACCCGATACGCAGTATTTT

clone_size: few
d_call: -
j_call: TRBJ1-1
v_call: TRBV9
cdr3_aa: CASSVAGVGTEAFF
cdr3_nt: TGTGCCAGCAGCGTAGCAGGGGTTGGCACTGAAGCTTTCTTT

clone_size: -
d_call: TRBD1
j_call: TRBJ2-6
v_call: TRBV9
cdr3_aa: CASSSQGALGANVLTF
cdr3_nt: TGTGCCAGCAGCTCCCAGGGGGCGTTGGGGGCCAACGTCCTGACTTTC

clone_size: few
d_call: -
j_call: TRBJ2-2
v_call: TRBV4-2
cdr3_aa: CASSQDLSGGPVTGELFF
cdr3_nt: TGTGCCAGCAGCCAAGATCTTAGCGGAGGGCCAGTTACCGGGGAGCTGTTTTTT

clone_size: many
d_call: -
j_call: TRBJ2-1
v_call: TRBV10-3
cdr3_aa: CAISEVINNEQFF
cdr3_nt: TGTGCCATCAGTGAGGTCATCAACAATGAGCAGTTCTTC

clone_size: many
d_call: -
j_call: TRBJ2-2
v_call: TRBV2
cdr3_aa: CASPTGPSNTGELFF
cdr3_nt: TGTGCCAGCCCTACAGGGCCGTCGAACACCGGGGAGCTGTTTTTT

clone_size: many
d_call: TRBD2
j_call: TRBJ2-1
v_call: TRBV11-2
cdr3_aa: CASSLEAGGPGEQFF
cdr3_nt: TGTGCCAGCAGCTTAGAAGCGGGAGGGCCGGGAGAGCAGTTCTTC

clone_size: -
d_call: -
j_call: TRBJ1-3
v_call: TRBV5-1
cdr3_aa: CASSPTRDGISGNTIYF
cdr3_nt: TGCGCCAGCAGCCCTACTCGGGACGGCATCTCTGGAAACACCATATATTTT

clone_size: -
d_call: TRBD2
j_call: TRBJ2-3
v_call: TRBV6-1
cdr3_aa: CAIVSGIGTDTQYF
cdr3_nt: TGTGCCATCGTTAGCGGGATTGGCACAGATACGCAGTATTTT

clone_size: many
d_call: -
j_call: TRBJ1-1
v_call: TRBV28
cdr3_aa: CASSLSGRMNTEAFF
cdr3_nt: TGTGCCAGCAGTTTAAGCGGGCGTATGAACACTGAAGCTTTCTTT

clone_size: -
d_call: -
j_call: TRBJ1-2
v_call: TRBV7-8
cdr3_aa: CASSFGGDSYTF
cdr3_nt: TGTGCCAGCAGCTTTGGTGGGGACAGCTACACCTTC

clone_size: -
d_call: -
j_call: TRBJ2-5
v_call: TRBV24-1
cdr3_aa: CATSFPGPAGETQYF
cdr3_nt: TGTGCCACCAGCTTCCCGGGACCAGCGGGAGAGACCCAGTACTTC

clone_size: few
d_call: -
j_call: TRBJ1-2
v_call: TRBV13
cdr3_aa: CASSLAGAAVNYGYTF
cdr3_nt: TGTGCCAGCAGCTTAGCCGGGGCCGCCGTTAACTATGGCTACACCTTC

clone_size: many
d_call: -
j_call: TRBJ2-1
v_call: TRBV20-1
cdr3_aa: CSARPKRDSYNEQFF
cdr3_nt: TGCAGTGCTAGACCAAAACGTGACTCCTACAATGAGCAGTTCTTC

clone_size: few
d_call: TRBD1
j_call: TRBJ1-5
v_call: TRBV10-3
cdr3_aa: CAISGTGTEDQPQHF
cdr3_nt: TGTGCCATCAGTGGGACCGGGACAGAGGATCAGCCCCAGCATTTT

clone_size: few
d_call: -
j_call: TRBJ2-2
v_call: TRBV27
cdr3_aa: CASSLVGLYTGELFF
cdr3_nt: TGTGCCAGCAGTTTGGTAGGGTTGTACACCGGGGAGCTGTTTTTT

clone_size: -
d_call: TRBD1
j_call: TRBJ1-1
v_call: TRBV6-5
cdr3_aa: CASSYSPTGMGTEAFF
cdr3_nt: TGTGCCAGCAGTTACTCCCCGACAGGGATGGGCACTGAAGCTTTCTTT

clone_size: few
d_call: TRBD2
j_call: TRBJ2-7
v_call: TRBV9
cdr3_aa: CASSALTSGYEQYF
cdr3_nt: TGTGCCAGCAGCGCCCTGACTAGCGGATACGAGCAGTACTTC

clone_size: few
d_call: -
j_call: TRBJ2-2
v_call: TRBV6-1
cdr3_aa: CASRIKNTGELFF
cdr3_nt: TGTGCCAGCAGGATCAAGAACACCGGGGAGCTGTTTTTT

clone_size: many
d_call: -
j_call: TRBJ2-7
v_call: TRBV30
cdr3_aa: CAWSTTGMGEQYF
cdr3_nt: TGTGCCTGGAGTACAACGGGGATGGGGGAGCAGTACTTC

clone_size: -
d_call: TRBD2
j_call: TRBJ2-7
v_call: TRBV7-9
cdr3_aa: CASSGSGLDTYEQYF
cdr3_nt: TGTGCCAGCAGCGGATCGGGACTAGATACCTACGAGCAGTACTTC

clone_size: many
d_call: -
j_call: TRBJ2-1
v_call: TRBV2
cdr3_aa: CASRELGLQFF
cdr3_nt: TGTGCCAGCAGGGAACTAGGACTCCAGTTCTTC

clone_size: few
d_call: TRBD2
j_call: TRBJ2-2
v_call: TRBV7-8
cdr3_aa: CASSSLAGGNTGELFF
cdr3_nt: TGTGCCAGCAGCTCGCTAGCGGGAGGGAACACCGGGGAGCTGTTTTTT

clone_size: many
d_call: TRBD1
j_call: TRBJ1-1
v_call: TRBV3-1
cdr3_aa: CASSTYGQGGTEAFF
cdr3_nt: TGTGCCAGCAGCACCTACGGACAGGGTGGGACTGAAGCTTTCTTT

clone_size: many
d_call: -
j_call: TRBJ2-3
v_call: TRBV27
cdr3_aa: CASSSNQAAGTTDTQYF
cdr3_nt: TGTGCCAGCAGTTCGAATCAGGCGGCGGGAACCACAGATACGCAGTATTTT

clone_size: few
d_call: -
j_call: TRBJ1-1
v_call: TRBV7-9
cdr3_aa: CASSSQGTWTVEAFF
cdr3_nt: TGTGCCAGCAGTTCTCAAGGAACATGGACAGTTGAAGCTTTCTTT

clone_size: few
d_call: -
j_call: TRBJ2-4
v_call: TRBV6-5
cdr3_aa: CASSYADSPNIQYF
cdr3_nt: TGTGCCAGCAGTTACGCGGACAGCCCAAACATTCAGTACTTC

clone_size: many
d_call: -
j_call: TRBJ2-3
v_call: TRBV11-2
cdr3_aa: CASIATSTDTQYF
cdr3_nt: TGTGCCAGCATAGCCACTAGCACAGATACGCAGTATTTT

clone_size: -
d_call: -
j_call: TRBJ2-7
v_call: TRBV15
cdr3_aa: CATSLVQGYEQYF
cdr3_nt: TGTGCCACCAGTCTGGTTCAGGGCTACGAGCAGTACTTC

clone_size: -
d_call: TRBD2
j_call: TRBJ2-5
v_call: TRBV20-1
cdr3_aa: CSAWTSGRGKTQYF
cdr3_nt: TGCAGTGCTTGGACTAGCGGGAGAGGAAAGACCCAGTACTTC

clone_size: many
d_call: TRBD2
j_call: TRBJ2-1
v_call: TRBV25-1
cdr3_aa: CASRDAGLVHNEQFF
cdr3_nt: TGTGCCAGCAGGGACGCGGGACTAGTCCACAATGAGCAGTTCTTC

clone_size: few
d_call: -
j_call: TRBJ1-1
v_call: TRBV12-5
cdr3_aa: CASARGGVPAIFF
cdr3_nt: TGTGCTAGTGCCCGGGGCGGGGTCCCGGCGATTTTCTTT

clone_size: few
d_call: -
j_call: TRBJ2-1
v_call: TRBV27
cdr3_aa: CASSFQGKEQFF
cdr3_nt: TGTGCCAGCAGTTTTCAGGGAAAGGAGCAGTTCTTC

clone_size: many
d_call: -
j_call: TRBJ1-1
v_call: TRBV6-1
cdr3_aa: CASLATRMNTEAFF
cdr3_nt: TGTGCCAGTCTCGCGACAAGAATGAACACTGAAGCTTTCTTT

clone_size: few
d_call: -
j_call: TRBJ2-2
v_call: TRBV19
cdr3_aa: CASSIRRDTGELFF
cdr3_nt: TGTGCCAGTAGTATTCGCAGGGACACCGGGGAGCTGTTTTTT

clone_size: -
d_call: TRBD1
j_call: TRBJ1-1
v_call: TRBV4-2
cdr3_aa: CASSPPGTGRNTEAFF
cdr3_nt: TGTGCCAGCAGCCCCCCCGGGACAGGGAGGAACACTGAAGCTTTCTTT

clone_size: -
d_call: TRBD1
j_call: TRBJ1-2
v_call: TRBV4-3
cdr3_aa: CASSQFQGVAGGYTF
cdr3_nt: TGCGCCAGCAGCCAATTTCAGGGGGTCGCGGGTGGCTACACCTTC

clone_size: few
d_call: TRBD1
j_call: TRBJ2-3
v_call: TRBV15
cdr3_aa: CATSRSRTGSSTDTQYF
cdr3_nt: TGTGCCACCAGCAGATCGCGGACAGGGTCCAGCACAGATACGCAGTATTTT

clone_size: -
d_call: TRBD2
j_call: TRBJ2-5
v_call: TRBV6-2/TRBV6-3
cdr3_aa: CASSHGTSGRKTQYF
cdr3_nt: TGTGCCAGCAGTCATGGGACTAGCGGGAGGAAGACCCAGTACTTC

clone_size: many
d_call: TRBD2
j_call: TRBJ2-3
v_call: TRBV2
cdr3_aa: CASSDLAGATDTQYF
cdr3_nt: TGTGCCAGCAGTGACCTAGCGGGAGCCACAGATACGCAGTATTTT

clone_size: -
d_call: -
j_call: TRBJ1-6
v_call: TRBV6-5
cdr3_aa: CASSSGTRDNSPLHF
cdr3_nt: TGTGCCAGCAGTTCAGGGACCCGAGATAATTCACCCCTCCACTTT

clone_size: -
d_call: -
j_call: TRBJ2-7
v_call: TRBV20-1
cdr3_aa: CSAQGGSYEQYF
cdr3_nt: TGCAGTGCCCAGGGGGGCTCCTACGAGCAGTACTTC

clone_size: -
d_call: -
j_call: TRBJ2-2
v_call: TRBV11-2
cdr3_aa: CASSQAAGTANTGELFF
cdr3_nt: TGTGCCAGCAGCCAAGCTGCCGGGACCGCGAACACCGGGGAGCTGTTTTTT

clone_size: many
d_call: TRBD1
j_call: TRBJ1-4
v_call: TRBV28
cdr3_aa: CASSPDREGEKLFF
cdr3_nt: TGTGCCAGCAGCCCGGACAGGGAGGGAGAAAAACTGTTTTTT

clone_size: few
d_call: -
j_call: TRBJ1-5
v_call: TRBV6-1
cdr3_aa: CASIQSGTHSNQPQHF
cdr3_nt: TGTGCCAGCATCCAGTCAGGTACCCATAGCAATCAGCCCCAGCATTTT

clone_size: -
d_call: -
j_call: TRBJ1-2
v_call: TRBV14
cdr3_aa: CASSRDGFNYGYTF
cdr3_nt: TGTGCCAGCAGCCGGGACGGATTTAACTATGGCTACACCTTC

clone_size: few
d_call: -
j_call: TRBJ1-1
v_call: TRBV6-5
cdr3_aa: CASSYSSQMNTEAFF
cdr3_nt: TGTGCCAGCAGTTACTCGTCCCAGATGAACACTGAAGCTTTCTTT